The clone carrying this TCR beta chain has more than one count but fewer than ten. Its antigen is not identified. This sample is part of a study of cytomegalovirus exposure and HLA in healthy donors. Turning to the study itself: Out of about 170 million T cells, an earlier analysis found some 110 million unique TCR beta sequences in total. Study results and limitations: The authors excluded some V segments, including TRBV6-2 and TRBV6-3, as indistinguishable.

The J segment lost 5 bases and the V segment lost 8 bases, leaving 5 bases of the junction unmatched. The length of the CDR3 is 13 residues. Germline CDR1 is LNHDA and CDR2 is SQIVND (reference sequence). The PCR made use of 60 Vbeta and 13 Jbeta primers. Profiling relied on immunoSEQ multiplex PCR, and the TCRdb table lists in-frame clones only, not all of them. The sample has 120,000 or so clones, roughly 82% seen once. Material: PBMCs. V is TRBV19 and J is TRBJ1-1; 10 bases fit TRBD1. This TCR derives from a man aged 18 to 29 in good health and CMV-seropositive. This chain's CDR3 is CASSGQGQTEAFF. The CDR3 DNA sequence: TGTGCCAGTTCGGGACAGGGGCAAACTGAAGCTTTCTTT. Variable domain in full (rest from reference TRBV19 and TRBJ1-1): DGGITQSPKYLFRKEGQNVTLSCEQNLNHDAMYWYRQDPGQGLRLIYYSQIVNDFQKGDIAEGYSVSREKKESFPLTVTSAQKNPTAFYLCASSGQGQTEAFFGQGTRLTVV.